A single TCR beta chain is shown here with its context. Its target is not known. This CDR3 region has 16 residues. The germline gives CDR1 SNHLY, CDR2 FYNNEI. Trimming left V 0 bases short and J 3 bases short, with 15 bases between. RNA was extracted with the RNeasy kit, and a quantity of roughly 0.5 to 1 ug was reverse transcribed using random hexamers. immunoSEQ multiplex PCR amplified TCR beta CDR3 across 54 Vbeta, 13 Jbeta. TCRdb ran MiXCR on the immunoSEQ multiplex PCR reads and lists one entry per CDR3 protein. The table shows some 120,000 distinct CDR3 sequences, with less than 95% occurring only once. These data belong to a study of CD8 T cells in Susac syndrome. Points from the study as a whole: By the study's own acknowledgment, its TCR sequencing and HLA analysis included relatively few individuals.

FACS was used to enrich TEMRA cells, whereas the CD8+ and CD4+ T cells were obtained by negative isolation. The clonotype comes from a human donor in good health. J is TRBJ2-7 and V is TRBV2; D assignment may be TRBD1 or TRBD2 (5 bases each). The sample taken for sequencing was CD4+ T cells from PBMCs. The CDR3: CASSEALDGTDYEQYF. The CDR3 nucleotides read TGTGCCAGCAGTGAAGCGCTCGACGGGACGGACTACGAGCAGTACTTC.